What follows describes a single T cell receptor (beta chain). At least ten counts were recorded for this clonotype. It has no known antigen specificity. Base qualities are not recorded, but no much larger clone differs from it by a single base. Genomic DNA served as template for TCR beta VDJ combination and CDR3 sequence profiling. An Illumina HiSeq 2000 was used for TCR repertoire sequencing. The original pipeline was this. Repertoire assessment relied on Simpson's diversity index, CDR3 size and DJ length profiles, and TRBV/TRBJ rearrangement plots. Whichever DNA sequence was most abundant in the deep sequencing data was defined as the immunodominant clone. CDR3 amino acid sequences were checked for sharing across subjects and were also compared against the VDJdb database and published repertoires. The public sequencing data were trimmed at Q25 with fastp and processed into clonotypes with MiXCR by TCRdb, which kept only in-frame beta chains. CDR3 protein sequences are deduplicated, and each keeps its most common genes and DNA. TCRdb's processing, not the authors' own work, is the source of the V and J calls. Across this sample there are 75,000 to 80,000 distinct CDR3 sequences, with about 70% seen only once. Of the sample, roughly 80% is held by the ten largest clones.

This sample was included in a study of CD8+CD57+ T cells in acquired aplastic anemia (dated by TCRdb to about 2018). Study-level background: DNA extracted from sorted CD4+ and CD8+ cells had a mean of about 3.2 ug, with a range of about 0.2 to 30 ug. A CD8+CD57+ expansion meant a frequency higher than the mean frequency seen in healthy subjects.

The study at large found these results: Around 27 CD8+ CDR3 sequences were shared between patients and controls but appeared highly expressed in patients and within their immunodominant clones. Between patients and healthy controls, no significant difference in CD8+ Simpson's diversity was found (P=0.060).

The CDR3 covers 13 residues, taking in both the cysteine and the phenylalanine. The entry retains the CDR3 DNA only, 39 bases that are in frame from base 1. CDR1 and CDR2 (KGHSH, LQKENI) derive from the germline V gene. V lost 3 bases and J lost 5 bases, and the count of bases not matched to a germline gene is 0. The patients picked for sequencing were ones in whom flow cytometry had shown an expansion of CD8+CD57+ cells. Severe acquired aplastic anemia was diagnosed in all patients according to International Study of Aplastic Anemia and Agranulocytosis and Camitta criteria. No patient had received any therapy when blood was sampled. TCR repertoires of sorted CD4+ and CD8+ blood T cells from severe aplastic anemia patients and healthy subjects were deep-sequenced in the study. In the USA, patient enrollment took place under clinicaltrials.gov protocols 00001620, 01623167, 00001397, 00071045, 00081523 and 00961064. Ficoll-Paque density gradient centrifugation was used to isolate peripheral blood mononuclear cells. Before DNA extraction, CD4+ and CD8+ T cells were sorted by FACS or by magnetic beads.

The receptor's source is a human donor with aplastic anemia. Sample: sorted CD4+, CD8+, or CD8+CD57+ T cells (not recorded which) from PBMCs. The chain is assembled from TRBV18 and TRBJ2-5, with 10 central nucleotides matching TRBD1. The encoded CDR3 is CASSPGQGETQYF. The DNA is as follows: TGTGCCAGCTCACCGGGACAGGGGGAGACCCAGTACTTC.